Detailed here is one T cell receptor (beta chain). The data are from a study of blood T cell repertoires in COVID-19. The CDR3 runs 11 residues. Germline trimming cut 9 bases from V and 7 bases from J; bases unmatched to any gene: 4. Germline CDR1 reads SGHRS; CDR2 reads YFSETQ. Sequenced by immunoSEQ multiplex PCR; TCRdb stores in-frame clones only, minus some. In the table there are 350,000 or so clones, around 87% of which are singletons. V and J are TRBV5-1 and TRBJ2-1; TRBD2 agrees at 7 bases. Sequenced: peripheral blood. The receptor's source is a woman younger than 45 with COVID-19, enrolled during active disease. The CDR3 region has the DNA TGCGCCACCTGGGAGGGGAATGAGCAGTTCTTC. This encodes CATWEGNEQFF. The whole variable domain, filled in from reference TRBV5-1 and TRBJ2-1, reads KAGVTQTPRYLIKTRGQQVTLSCSPISGHRSVSWYQQTPGQGLQFLFEYFSETQRNKGNFPGRFSGRQFSNSRSEMNVSTLELGDSALYLCATWEGNEQFFGPGTRLTVL.